Listed below are T cell receptor beta chains from one sample, sequenced in a study of blood T cell repertoires in COVID-19. Repertoires were generated with immunoSEQ multiplex PCR, while TCRdb's copy carries only in-frame clones and drops some. The repertoire holds some 150,000 clones, with 85% to 90% as singletons. Input material: peripheral blood. The source of these receptors is a human donor in a cohort sampled during active COVID-19. The CDR3 runs from the conserved cysteine through the conserved F or W. D genes are given only for firm matches. Rows may omit the clone size; those that give it use once, few, many or a size class.

cdr3_length	clone_size	v_call	j_call	d_call	cdr3_aa	cdr3_nt
15	few	TRBV9	TRBJ2-7	.	CASSVGQGDSDEQYF	TGTGCCAGCAGCGTAGGTCAGGGTGACAGTGACGAGCAGTACTTC
15	.	TRBV7-8	TRBJ2-5	.	CASSSLGGARETQYF	TGTGCCAGCAGCTCGTTGGGGGGAGCTAGGGAGACCCAGTACTTC
14	.	TRBV3-1/TRBV3-2	TRBJ2-7	.	CASSQRQASYEQYF	TGTGCCAGCAGCCAAAGACAGGCTTCCTACGAGCAGTACTTC
15	.	TRBV7-8	TRBJ2-2	.	CASSLTRLAHGELFF	TGTGCCAGCAGCTTAACGAGGCTAGCTCACGGGGAGCTGTTTTTT
14	.	TRBV6-5	TRBJ2-2	.	CASSYGTTTGELFF	TGTGCCAGCAGTTACGGGACAACTACCGGGGAGCTGTTTTTT
14	.	TRBV2	TRBJ1-2	.	CASSEQGLSGGYTF	TGTGCCAGCAGTGAACAGGGTTTATCTGGTGGCTACACCTTC
13	.	TRBV6-6	TRBJ2-7	.	CASSLPGDYEQYF	TGTGCCAGCAGTCTCCCGGGGGACTACGAGCAGTACTTC
15	.	TRBV19	TRBJ2-7	TRBD1	CASSVAGGHSYEQYF	TGTGCCAGTAGCGTAGCAGGGGGACACTCCTACGAGCAGTACTTC
16	.	TRBV6-4	TRBJ2-7	.	CASSDPSWDTPYEQYF	TGTGCCAGCAGTGACCCCTCGTGGGACACCCCATACGAGCAGTACTTC
18	.	TRBV18	TRBJ2-7	TRBD2	CASSTGLAGGSISYEQYF	TGTGCCAGCTCAACAGGACTAGCGGGGGGCTCTATCTCCTACGAGCAGTACTTC
14	.	TRBV2	TRBJ1-1	.	CASSGFNRAPEAFF	TGTGCCAGCAGTGGCTTTAACAGGGCTCCTGAAGCTTTCTTT
18	.	TRBV5-5	TRBJ2-1	.	CASSTLANRVQSGSEQFF	TGTGCCAGCAGCACATTGGCGAACAGGGTACAATCGGGCAGTGAGCAGTTCTTC
20	once	TRBV6-4	TRBJ2-2	TRBD2	CASRPAGLAGGPRNTGELFF	TGTGCCAGCAGGCCCGCCGGACTAGCGGGAGGGCCTCGAAACACCGGGGAGCTGTTTTTT
15	.	TRBV18	TRBJ1-2	.	CASSPYREGNYGYTF	TGTGCCAGCTCACCTTATAGGGAGGGCAACTATGGCTACACCTTC
17	few	TRBV7-2	TRBJ2-6	TRBD1	CASSLVARGTGANVLTF	TGTGCCAGCAGCTTAGTGGCCAGGGGGACTGGGGCCAACGTCCTGACTTTC
15	once	TRBV5-1	TRBJ2-1	.	CASSSGIATGNEQFF	TGCGCCAGCAGCTCTGGAATAGCGACGGGCAATGAGCAGTTCTTC
14	.	TRBV11-2	TRBJ1-1	TRBD1	CASSLGQGNTEAFF	TGTGCCAGCAGCCTAGGACAGGGGAACACTGAAGCTTTCTTT
16	.	TRBV2	TRBJ2-1	TRBD1	CASSERTGQGYHEQFF	TGTGCCAGCAGTGAAAGGACGGGACAGGGGTACCATGAGCAGTTCTTC
14	few	TRBV19	TRBJ1-6	.	CASSRTRENSPLHF	TGTGCCAGTAGTAGGACCAGGGAAAATTCACCCCTCCACTTT
15	.	TRBV25-1	TRBJ2-3	TRBD2	CASSIASGITDTQYF	TGTGCCAGCAGTATAGCTAGCGGGATCACAGATACGCAGTATTTT
15	.	TRBV7-9	TRBJ1-1	.	CASTPGDILFTEAFF	TGTGCCAGTACGCCGGGGGATATTTTGTTTACTGAAGCTTTCTTT
15	few	TRBV6-4	TRBJ2-3	TRBD2	CASSDSAGGPDTQYF	TGTGCCAGCAGTGACTCGGCGGGGGGGCCAGATACGCAGTATTTT
16	.	TRBV10-3	TRBJ2-7	TRBD2	CAISDLGLANSYEQYF	TGTGCCATCAGTGACCTCGGACTAGCCAACTCCTACGAGCAGTACTTC
13	.	TRBV3-1/TRBV3-2	TRBJ1-1	.	CASSQDRGTEAFF	TGTGCCAGCAGCCAAGACAGGGGTACTGAAGCTTTCTTT
18	.	TRBV10-3	TRBJ2-2	TRBD1	CAISDLRGTGGRTGELFF	TGTGCCATCAGTGATCTTCGCGGGACAGGGGGCAGAACCGGGGAGCTGTTTTTT
19	.	TRBV3-1/TRBV3-2	TRBJ2-7	TRBD2	CASSQDPWPRAGVSYEQYF	TGTGCCAGCAGCCAAGACCCCTGGCCCAGAGCGGGAGTCAGCTACGAGCAGTACTTC
14	.	TRBV10-3	TRBJ2-3	.	CAIRQGLSTDTQYF	TGTGCCATCCGGCAGGGATTAAGCACAGATACGCAGTATTTT
17	.	TRBV6-2/TRBV6-3	TRBJ2-7	TRBD2	CASSSYGTSGNSYEQYF	TGTGCCAGCAGTTCTTATGGGACTAGCGGGAACTCCTACGAGCAGTACTTC
17	.	TRBV27	TRBJ2-3	TRBD1	CASSPATGGTPTDTQYF	TGTGCCAGCAGTCCAGCGACAGGGGGCACACCCACAGATACGCAGTATTTT
15	.	TRBV6-5	TRBJ1-4	TRBD1	CASRRQGATNEKLFF	TGTGCCAGCAGGAGACAGGGTGCAACTAATGAAAAACTGTTTTTT
15	.	TRBV5-5	TRBJ2-1	TRBD1	CASSFRDRGGSEQFF	TGTGCCAGCAGCTTCCGGGACAGGGGGGGTTCTGAGCAGTTCTTC
15	few	TRBV10-3	TRBJ1-2	.	CAISEGAGQLGGYTF	TGTGCCATCAGTGAAGGGGCAGGGCAACTGGGCGGCTACACCTTC
16	many	TRBV9	TRBJ2-7	.	CASSPSPKLAGYEQYF	TGTGCCAGCAGCCCCTCCCCGAAGCTAGCCGGCTACGAGCAGTACTTC
18	.	TRBV9	TRBJ1-1	TRBD1	CASSVESGTGFMNTEAFF	TGTGCCAGCAGCGTCGAGTCCGGGACAGGATTTATGAACACTGAAGCTTTCTTT
14	once	TRBV18	TRBJ2-7	.	CASSPILGLDEQYF	TGTGCCAGCTCACCAATCTTAGGCCTAGACGAGCAGTACTTC
16	.	TRBV4-2	TRBJ1-6	TRBD1	CASSQEYGDRHSPLHF	TGTGCCAGCAGCCAAGAATATGGGGACAGGCATTCACCCCTCCACTTT
15	.	TRBV28	TRBJ2-7	.	CASSFSLALIYEQYF	TGTGCCAGCAGTTTCTCGCTAGCTTTGATCTACGAGCAGTACTTC
15	.	TRBV19	TRBJ2-7	TRBD2	CASSLHSGSSYEQYF	TGTGCCAGTAGTCTGCATAGCGGGAGCTCCTACGAGCAGTACTTC
14	.	TRBV5-5	TRBJ1-2	.	CASSVRGVGYGYTF	TGTGCCAGCAGCGTCAGGGGTGTCGGATATGGCTACACCTTC
15	.	TRBV6-5	TRBJ2-7	.	CASTRTVGNSYEQYF	TGTGCCAGCACCCGGACAGTGGGGAACTCCTACGAGCAGTACTTC
16	.	TRBV7-3	TRBJ2-1	TRBD1	CASSLGTGTGSYEQFF	TGTGCCAGCAGCTTAGGGACCGGGACAGGGAGTTATGAGCAGTTCTTC
16	.	TRBV5-6	TRBJ2-3	.	CASSLYGTPSINTQYF	TGTGCCAGCAGCTTGTACGGGACTCCTTCCATAAATACGCAGTATTTT
14	.	TRBV30	TRBJ2-2	.	CAWSVLDITGELFF	TGTGCCTGGAGTGTACTAGACATCACCGGGGAGCTGTTTTTT
14	.	TRBV11-2	TRBJ2-5	TRBD2	CASSKLAGGETQYF	TGTGCCAGCAGCAAACTAGCGGGGGGAGAGACCCAGTACTTC
19	.	TRBV3-1/TRBV3-2	TRBJ2-3	TRBD2	CASSQGMKREQPNTDTQYF	TGTGCCAGCAGCCAGGGGATGAAGCGGGAGCAACCAAACACAGATACGCAGTATTTT